The 23 T cell receptor beta chains reported below all come from one sample, sequenced in a study of blood T cells in healthy people across ages. For the second PCR, which ran for about 6 to 12 cycles, a sample-barcoded 5' primer and a J-beta primer mix were used. TCRdb itself ran the 5' RACE reads through MiXCR, one entry per CDR3 protein. The sample yields more than 1,400,000 distinct CDR3 sequences, around two fifths seen once. Sequencing was performed on blood. The receptors come from a woman aged 18-29 years in good health.

The chain combines TRBV9 with TRBJ2-3, with no clear D. Germline V gene data show CDR1 as SGDLS and CDR2 as YYNGEE. The CDR3 runs to 15 residues. V lost 0 bases and J lost 0, with 8 bases in between. DNA of the CDR3: TGTGCCAGCAGCGTAGACTGGATCAGCACAGATACGCAGTATTTT. This translates into CASSVDWISTDTQYF.

The chain has TRBV5-1 and TRBJ2-3; 7 positions match TRBD2. This CDR3 contains 15 residues. V dropped 0 bases and J dropped 6; count of bases not matched to a gene: 7. CDR1 and CDR2 (germline): SGHRS, YFSETQ. For the CDR3, the DNA is TGCGCCAGCAGCTTGGCTCAGGGAGGGCCGGATACGCAGTATTTT. Encoded protein: CASSLAQGGPDTQYF.

This clonotype has a handful of counts. The chain joins TRBV28 to TRBJ1-5; 7 bases fit TRBD1. Looked up from germline, CDR1 is MDHEN and CDR2 is SYDVKM. The length of the CDR3 is 14 residues. With 5 bases clipped from V and 5 bases from J, the junction kept 6 bases outside the gene matches. The CDR3 spells CASSPGQNDQPQHF. The CDR3 region has the DNA TGTGCCAGCAGTCCGGGACAGAACGATCAGCCCCAGCATTTT.

The V gene is TRBV21-1, the J gene TRBJ2-7; the table's D call, TRBD1, was not checked against the DNA. TRBV21-1 corresponds to a pseudogene. The CDR3 has 16 residues. In DNA, the CDR3 is TGTGCCAGCAGCAGCGGGGACCCCACTCTTGGCTACGAGCAGTACTTC. Encoded protein: CASSSGDPTLGYEQYF.

This clonotype was seen a few times. The chain carries TRBV7-6 and TRBJ2-3, with TRBD2 matching 9 bases. Unmatched junction bases numbered 8, after V lost 5 bases and J lost 2 bases. This CDR3 has 16 residues. Germline V gene sequence: CDR1 SGHVS, CDR2 FNYEAQ. This chain's CDR3 is CASSASGTRNTDTQYF. The CDR3 coding sequence is TGTGCCAGCAGCGCTAGCGGGACTCGTAACACAGATACGCAGTATTTT.

The chain is built from TRBV7-9 and TRBJ2-7; perhaps TRBD2 as D (6 bases). The CDR3 length is 18 residues. Trimming removed 4 bases at V and 2 bases at J, with 24 bases between. The germline V gene encodes CDR1 SEHNR and CDR2 FQNEAQ (reference sequence). The CDR3, as DNA: TGTGCCAGCAGCTCCACGGGGGTCACCGGAATGACCCCCTACGAGCAGTACTTC. It encodes CASSSTGVTGMTPYEQYF. Looking up the rest from reference TRBV7-9 and TRBJ2-7 gives the full variable domain: DTGVSQNPRHKITKRGQNVTFRCDPISEHNRLYWYRQTLGQGPEFLTYFQNEAQLEKSRLLSDRFSAERPKGSFSTLEIQRTEQGDSAMYLCASSSTGVTGMTPYEQYFGPGTRLTVT.

The table lists this clonotype with a few counts. This rearrangement joins TRBV12-3 or TRBV12-4 to TRBJ1-4; D not resolved. Trimming shortened V by 6 bases and J by 10 bases, and 9 bases separated the two germline ends. The CDR3 length is 11 residues. CDR3 sequence: CASRLDGKLFF. The CDR3 bases are TGTGCCAGCAGGTTGGATGGAAAACTGTTTTTT.

This clonotype is a singleton in its sample. The chain recombines TRBV12-3 or TRBV12-4 with TRBJ2-1; 14 bases agree with TRBD2. With V trimmed by 6 bases and J by 0 bases, 7 bases remained unmatched. The CDR3 loop spans 18 amino acids. CDR3 nucleotide sequence: TGTGCCAGCAGCCCCCCCGGGACTAGCGGGGGCTCCTACAATGAGCAGTTCTTC. This translates into CASSPPGTSGGSYNEQFF.

This clonotype was seen only a few times. The chain combines TRBV2 with TRBJ2-4; TRBD2 matches 11 bases. This CDR3 has 17 residues. V lost 0 bases to trimming and J lost 13 bases; unmatched junction nucleotides: 14. Germline values: CDR1 SNHLY, CDR2 FYNNEI. CDR3: CASSEAGGLAVLGEQYF. CDR3 nucleotide sequence: TGTGCCAGCAGTGAAGCGGGGGGACTAGCGGTCCTAGGGGAGCAGTACTTC. Full variable domain (rest looked up from reference TRBV2 and TRBJ2-4): EPEVTQTPSHQVTQMGQEVILRCVPISNHLYFYWYRQILGQKVEFLVSFYNNEISEKSEIFDDQFSVERPDGSNFTLKIRSTKLEDSAMYFCASSEAGGLAVLGEQYFGAGTRLSVL.

This chain links TRBV20-1 with TRBJ2-7, with 14 bases matching TRBD2. Losses at the gene ends were 5 bases for V and 6 bases for J; bases not matched to a gene: 9. From germline, CDR1 is DFQATT and CDR2 SNEGSKA (reference sequence). This CDR3 is 15 amino acids long. CDR3 DNA: TGCAGTGCTTTGGCCGGGACTAGCGGGAGTTTCGAGCAGTACTTC. Translated: CSALAGTSGSFEQYF.

This clonotype has a handful of counts. The V call is TRBV11-2, the J call TRBJ1-2; D not resolved. The germline V gene encodes CDR1 SGHAT and CDR2 FQNNGV. Trimming shortened V by 7 bases and J by 8 bases, and 14 bases separated the two germline ends. The CDR3 length is 12 residues. Here the CDR3 DNA reads TGTGCCAGCACTTTAGCAGTCCCGGGCTACACCTTC. Amino acids: CASTLAVPGYTF.

This clonotype was seen at least ten times. The rearrangement uses TRBV4-2 and TRBJ2-7; 10 bases align to TRBD2. This CDR3 contains 13 residues. Germline V gene sequence: CDR1 LGHNA, CDR2 YNFKEQ. J gave up 10 bases and V 6 bases, and 9 bases lay outside the gene matches. The CDR3 protein is CASRPSGSGGQYF. The CDR3 DNA reads as TGTGCCAGCAGACCTAGCGGGAGTGGAGGCCAGTACTTC.

In this sample, this clonotype turned up a few times. The rearrangement uses TRBV20-1 and TRBJ2-7; possibly TRBD2 for D (6 bases). This CDR3 has 14 amino acids. V lost 3 bases to trimming and J lost 3 bases, with 15 bases between them. Germline V CDR1 and CDR2: DFQATT, SNEGSKA (reference sequence). The CDR3: CSAREGPGHYEQYF. DNA for the CDR3: TGCAGTGCTAGGGAGGGCCCGGGGCACTACGAGCAGTACTTC.

To note about this clonotype: A read error is possible here, since a much larger clone lies one base away. The CDR3 DNA sequence: TGTGCCACCGGTGATTCCGGGACAGGGATTGATGGCTACACCTTC. It yields the protein CATGDSGTGIDGYTF. The V call is TRBV24-1, the J call TRBJ1-2; 9 nucleotides line up with TRBD1. Germline V CDR1 and CDR2: KGHDR, SFDVKD. CDR3 length: 15 amino acids.

This clonotype was observed a few times. The chain combines TRBV4-1 with TRBJ1-5; possibly TRBD1 for D (6 bases). The germline V gene encodes CDR1 MGHRA and CDR2 YSYEKL. V lost 0 bases and J lost 2, with 11 bases in between. This CDR3 is 16 amino acids long. The CDR3 region is CASSQDEGVRNQPQHF. Written as DNA, the CDR3 is TGCGCCAGCAGCCAAGACGAGGGGGTACGCAATCAGCCCCAGCATTTT.

This clonotype was observed a few times. V is TRBV6-5 and J is TRBJ2-1; 13 nucleotides align to TRBD2. The CDR3 has 18 amino acids. V dropped 0 bases and J dropped 15; count of bases not matched to a gene: 17. Germline V gene data show CDR1 as MNHEY and CDR2 as SVGAGI. The CDR3 region has the DNA TGTGCCAGCAGTTACTCGACCCGGGTCACTAGCGGGGGGGGGAGGCTGTTCTTC. Protein sequence: CASSYSTRVTSGGGRLFF.

This chain links TRBV27 with TRBJ2-6; D gene unclear. Germline CDR1 reads MNHEY; CDR2 reads SMNVEV (reference sequence). The CDR3 is 18 residues long. The V end lost 1 base, the J end lost 0 bases, and 13 bases lay between the germline ends. Here the CDR3 reads CASSLYGGSPSGANVLTF. The CDR3, as DNA: TGTGCCAGCAGTTTATACGGCGGAAGCCCCTCTGGGGCCAACGTCCTGACTTTC.

In DNA form, the CDR3 reads TGCGCCAGCAGCCCAGGACAGGAAGAGACAGATACGCAGTATTTT. Encoded protein: CASSPGQEETDTQYF. The chain carries TRBV5-1 and TRBJ2-3; 7 positions match TRBD1. Per the germline V gene, CDR1 is SGHRS and CDR2 is YFSETQ. V lost 4 bases to trimming and J lost 3 bases; unmatched junction nucleotides: 8. This CDR3 region has 15 residues.

There are a few counts of this clonotype. This rearrangement joins TRBV24-1 to TRBJ1-2; D may be TRBD1 (5 bases). The germline gives CDR1 KGHDR, CDR2 SFDVKD. Trimming left V 7 bases short and J 8 bases short, with 22 bases between. This CDR3 has 15 residues. CDR3 sequence (DNA): TGTGCCACCAGGATGACAGACCGATGCTCGAGGGGCTACACCTTC. Its protein is CATRMTDRCSRGYTF.

On this clonotype: The junction shows a germline mismatch at one end, possibly a read error. V and J are TRBV11-2 and TRBJ2-1, with unresolved D. Germline V CDR1 and CDR2: SGHAT, FQNNGV. The CDR3 consists of 16 residues. The CDR3 DNA reads TGTGCGAGCAGCTTAGTCGTCTCCGCTCAAGCCCATGAGCAGTTCTTC. Translated, it gives CASSLVVSAQAHEQFF.

V and J are TRBV20-1 and TRBJ2-5, with D perhaps TRBD1 or TRBD2 (6 bases each). The V end was cut by 0 bases, the J end by 11 bases, with 25 bases between. CDR3 length equals 16 residues. Germline V gene data show CDR1 as DFQATT and CDR2 as SNEGSKA (reference sequence). The CDR3 DNA follows: TGCAGTGCTAGAGATAGGTCCGGGACACACCCGGGGGAGCAGTACTTC. Translated, it gives CSARDRSGTHPGEQYF.

This clonotype was observed many times. The V and J genes are TRBV14 and TRBJ1-1; D gene uncertain. V lost 0 bases and J lost 10, with 12 bases in between. Germline V CDR1 and CDR2: SGHDN, FVKESK. There are 13 residues in the CDR3. DNA of the CDR3: TGTGCCAGCAGCCAAGATAGGAGTCCCGCAGCTTTCTTT. Translating gives CASSQDRSPAAFF.

The gene calls are TRBV25-1 and TRBJ1-6, with a weak D call TRBD1 (5 bases). The V end was cut by 5 bases, the J end by 7 bases, with 15 bases between. The germline gives CDR1 MGHDK, CDR2 SYGVNS. The CDR3 runs 15 residues. CDR3 bases: TGTGCCAGCAGTCTTGAGGGGTGGGGGAATTCACCCCTCCACTTT. This codes for CASSLEGWGNSPLHF. Using reference TRBV25-1 and TRBJ1-6 for the parts outside the CDR3, the full variable domain is EADIYQTPRYLVIGTGKKITLECSQTMGHDKMYWYQQDPGMELHLIHYSYGVNSTEKGDLSSESTVSRIRTEHFPLTLESARPSHTSQYLCASSLEGWGNSPLHFGNGTRLTVT.